The 28 T cell receptor beta chains below were found in one sample sequenced in a study of blood T cell repertoires in COVID-19. The protocol was immunoSEQ multiplex PCR, while the TCRdb copy is restricted to in-frame clones and leaves out a portion. Here the sample spans a few hundred thousand clones, 88% being singletons. Material for sequencing was peripheral blood. The receptor set was obtained from a man in his fifties with COVID-19, enrolled during active disease.

This clone was observed a few times. The rearrangement uses TRBV15 and TRBJ2-5; D gene ambiguous. Germline assignment: CDR1 LNHNV and CDR2 YYDKDF (reference sequence). This CDR3 is built from 15 residues. V lost 0 bases to trimming and J lost 5 bases, with 13 bases between them. The CDR3 nucleotides read TGTGCCACCAGCAGAGATGTTTCCGGTGAGGAGACCCAGTACTTC. Residues: CATSRDVSGEETQYF.

V gene TRBV7-2 combines with J gene TRBJ2-7; the match to TRBD2 covers 10 bases. Trimming cost V 4 bases and J 2 bases; bases outside gene matches: 5. Germline assignment: CDR1 SGHTA and CDR2 FQGNSA. The CDR3 is 15 residues long. The CDR3 is CASSWTSGDPYEQYF. The CDR3 region has the DNA TGTGCCAGCAGCTGGACTAGCGGCGATCCCTACGAGCAGTACTTC.

The chain combines TRBV18 with TRBJ1-4; D is uncertain. CDR3 length: 14 amino acids. CDR1 and CDR2 (germline): KGHSH, LQKENI. V lost 5 bases and J 6 bases, leaving 13 bases between the germline ends. CDR3 sequence (DNA): TGTGCCAGCTCAGAAAATAGAAGAGATGAAAAACTGTTTTTT. Protein product: CASSENRRDEKLFF.

The CDR3 DNA sequence: TGTGCCACCGGCCGGGACAATGATGAAAAACTGTTTTTT. This gives the protein CATGRDNDEKLFF. The chain couples TRBV19 to TRBJ1-4, with D possibly being TRBD1 (6 bases). Germline CDR1 is LNHDA and CDR2 is SQIVND (reference sequence). The length of the CDR3 is 13 residues. Trimming took off 10 bases at V and 6 bases at J, with 15 bases between the two ends.

The rearrangement uses TRBV25-1 and TRBJ1-6; 9 nucleotides match TRBD1. J lost 9 bases, V lost 5 bases, and 8 bases had no gene match. Germline CDR1 is MGHDK and CDR2 is SYGVNS. There are 15 residues in the CDR3. CDR3 sequence (DNA): TGTGCCAGCAGTAAAACAGGGGGCGCAGGTTCACCCCTCCACTTT. The encoded protein is CASSKTGGAGSPLHF.

This chain uses TRBV3-1 (or the pseudogene TRBV3-2) with TRBJ2-1, with 13 bases fitting TRBD2. Germline values: CDR1 LGHDT, CDR2 YNNKEL (reference sequence). J lost 8 bases, V lost 4 bases, and 11 bases had no gene match. This CDR3 is 17 amino acids long. This CDR3 reads CASSPYPEGLAGDEQFF. The CDR3 bases are TGTGCCAGCAGCCCCTACCCTGAAGGACTAGCGGGGGATGAGCAGTTCTTC.

The genes are TRBV25-1 and TRBJ2-1; 7 bases are shared with TRBD1. The V gene's germline CDR1 is MGHDK and CDR2 SYGVNS. J lost 4 bases, V lost 8 bases, and 8 bases had no gene match. This CDR3 contains 14 residues. The chain's CDR3 is CASRLKGAYNEQFF. As DNA, the CDR3 is TGTGCCAGCCGACTAAAGGGGGCGTACAATGAGCAGTTCTTC. The variable domain in full, completed from reference TRBV25-1 and TRBJ2-1, reads EADIYQTPRYLVIGTGKKITLECSQTMGHDKMYWYQQDPGMELHLIHYSYGVNSTEKGDLSSESTVSRIRTEHFPLTLESARPSHTSQYLCASRLKGAYNEQFFGPGTRLTVL.

The V and J genes are TRBV11-2 and TRBJ1-1, with 7 bases that match TRBD1. Germline V CDR1 and CDR2: SGHAT, FQNNGV. The CDR3 spans 13 residues. With 6 bases clipped from V and 7 bases from J, the junction kept 8 bases outside the gene matches. The CDR3 region has the DNA TGTGCCAGCAGTCGCAGGGGGATGAATGAAGCTTTCTTT. This translates into CASSRRGMNEAFF.

Remarks on this clone: The same CDR3 arises from other DNA sequences in this sample as well. This rearrangement joins TRBV30 to TRBJ1-6; 7 bases are shared with TRBD1. The germline gives CDR1 GTSNPN, CDR2 SVGIG (reference sequence). The V and J ends lost 5 bases and 5 bases, in that order; junction bases with no gene match: 3. The CDR3 covers 13 residues. The DNA of the CDR3 is TGTGCCTGGCGGACAGGAAATAATTCACCCCTCCACTTT. Its protein product is CAWRTGNNSPLHF.

This sequence joins TRBV7-2 and TRBJ2-1, with TRBD1 matching over 9 bases. CDR1 SGHTA and CDR2 FQGNSA come from the germline V gene. V gave up 0 bases and J gave up 2 bases; unmatched junction bases: 8. The CDR3 contains 18 residues. DNA for the CDR3: TGTGCCAGCAGCTTAGCTTTGGCCGACAGGGGGGCCTACAATGAGCAGTTCTTC. Residues: CASSLALADRGAYNEQFF.

The rearrangement links TRBV3-1 (or the pseudogene TRBV3-2) to TRBJ2-3; D is unresolved. V lost 1 base and J 1 base, leaving 6 bases between the germline ends. This CDR3 is 14 amino acids long. The V gene's germline CDR1 is LGHDT and CDR2 YNNKEL (reference sequence). CDR3 region: CASSQGPGTDTQYF. The CDR3 DNA reads as TGTGCCAGCAGCCAAGGCCCGGGCACAGATACGCAGTATTTT.

The rearrangement joins TRBV3-1 (or the pseudogene TRBV3-2) to TRBJ1-1; D remains unclear. The germline V gene encodes CDR1 LGHDT and CDR2 YNNKEL (reference sequence). V lost 3 bases to trimming and J lost 4 bases, with 15 bases between them. This CDR3 has 15 residues. The CDR3 nucleotides read TGTGCCAGCAGCCATACCGTCCGGGTAGGCACTGAAGCTTTCTTT. This codes for CASSHTVRVGTEAFF.

V usage is TRBV5-1 and J usage is TRBJ2-5; 8 nucleotides line up with TRBD1. Trimming took 4 bases from V and 2 from J; bases not matched to a gene: 10. This CDR3 contains 16 residues. Germline-derived CDR1 and CDR2 are SGHRS and YFSETQ. As DNA, the CDR3 is TGCGCCAGCAGCCTGCCCGGACAGGGACCACAAGAGACCCAGTACTTC. It codes for CASSLPGQGPQETQYF.

This clone appeared once. The chain uses TRBV10-2 and TRBJ2-3, with TRBD1 matching over 10 bases. CDR3 length: 14 amino acids. Germline CDR1 WSHSY, CDR2 SAAADI. V lost 6 bases to trimming and J lost 2 bases; unmatched junction nucleotides: 2. The CDR3 DNA follows: TGCGCCAGCAGGGGGACAGGGGCCACAGATACGCAGTATTTT. Translated, it gives CASRGTGATDTQYF.

V usage is TRBV28 and J usage is TRBJ1-4, with TRBD1 identical over 10 bases. Germline CDR1 is MDHEN and CDR2 is SYDVKM. The CDR3 covers 18 residues. J lost 7 bases, V lost 8 bases, and 19 bases had no gene match. The CDR3 sequence is CASSLRDRGYGRGEKLFF. Here the CDR3 DNA reads TGTGCCAGCTCACTCCGGGACAGGGGATATGGAAGAGGTGAAAAACTGTTTTTT.

This rearrangement joins TRBV30 to TRBJ2-3; TRBD1 matches at 8 bases. The CDR3 has 15 amino acids. CDR1 is GTSNPN, CDR2 SVGIG, per germline (reference sequence). V gave up 7 bases and J gave up 2 bases; unmatched junction bases: 11. The CDR3 bases are TGTGCCTACACGCCGGGACAGGCGATCACAGATACGCAGTATTTT. It codes for CAYTPGQAITDTQYF.

V usage is TRBV18 and J usage is TRBJ2-3, with 14 bases lining up with TRBD2. Per germline, CDR1 KGHSH and CDR2 LQKENI. V trimming: 3 bases; J trimming: 4 bases; junction bases outside the gene matches: 15. CDR3 size: 20 residues. Written as DNA, the CDR3 is TGTGCCAGCTCACCCGCGACTAGCGGGAGGGCCACGTCGGCGTCAGATACGCAGTATTTT. It is translated as CASSPATSGRATSASDTQYF.

The genes are TRBV5-1 and TRBJ2-3; the D gene is possibly TRBD1 (5 bases). CDR3 length: 16 residues. Germline-derived CDR1 and CDR2 are SGHRS and YFSETQ. V dropped 0 bases and J dropped 2 bases, with 13 bases sitting between them. Here the CDR3 DNA reads TGCGCCAGCAGCTTGGCCGGCAGGGCTATCACAGATACGCAGTATTTT. Its protein product is CASSLAGRAITDTQYF.

The chain recombines TRBV6-6 with TRBJ2-7; D perhaps matches TRBD1 (6 bases). This CDR3 comprises 14 residues. CDR1 is MNHNY and CDR2 is SVGAGI in the germline V gene (reference sequence). Trimming stripped 2 bases from V and 3 bases from J, with 11 bases between. The CDR3 coding sequence is TGTGCCAGCAGTTACACAGGGCATCTCTACGAGCAGTACTTC. Amino acids: CASSYTGHLYEQYF.

This clone was observed once. The rearrangement joins TRBV5-1 to TRBJ2-7; TRBD1 aligns across 9 bases. The ends lost 0 bases at V and 3 bases at J; junction bases unmatched: 4. The CDR3 loop spans 15 amino acids. Germline loops: CDR1 SGHRS, CDR2 YFSETQ. The CDR3 DNA follows: TGCGCCAGCAGCTTGGGTGGGACAGGGATCTACGAGCAGTACTTC. This gives the protein CASSLGGTGIYEQYF.

This chain connects TRBV2 to TRBJ1-3; 9 bases line up with TRBD1. The germline V gene has CDR1 SNHLY and CDR2 FYNNEI. The CDR3 is made up of 16 amino acids. V gave up 6 bases and J gave up 4 bases; unmatched junction bases: 10. This CDR3 is CASRGRDRAIGNTIYF. For the CDR3, the DNA is TGTGCCAGCAGGGGCCGGGACAGGGCAATCGGAAACACCATATATTTT.

The CDR3 DNA sequence: TGTGCCACGAAGGAAAGGACTAGCGGGGGGGCCCCAGAGACCCAGTACTTC. Its translation is CATKERTSGGAPETQYF. J is TRBJ2-5 and V is TRBV10-3; 15 bases are shared with TRBD2. V was clipped by 10 bases and J by 4 bases; unmatched bases: 13. CDR3 length: 17 residues. Germline V gene sequence: CDR1 ENHRY, CDR2 SYGVKD.

A word on this clone: The germline gene is not matched at one end of the junction; a read error may be the cause. Additional DNA sequences in this sample encode the identical CDR3. This chain joins TRBV7-7 and TRBJ2-7; the D gene is possibly TRBD1 (6 bases). Germline CDR1 is SSHAT and CDR2 is FNYEAQ (reference sequence). The CDR3 contains 15 residues. The CDR3 sequence is CASSSSPPGQGEQYF. DNA for the CDR3: TGCGCCAGCAGCTCTAGCCCCCCGGGACAAGGCGAGCAGTACTTC.

A few counts support this clone. This rearrangement joins TRBV27 to TRBJ2-7; the match to TRBD1 covers 7 bases. CDR3 size: 14 residues. Germline CDR1 MNHEY, CDR2 SMNVEV (reference sequence). V lost 6 bases and J lost 3; bases outside the gene matches: 8. CDR3 in amino acids: CASSRQGAGYEQYF. The CDR3 region has the DNA TGTGCCAGCAGCAGACAGGGTGCAGGCTACGAGCAGTACTTC.

The rearrangement links TRBV21-1 to TRBJ1-5; the table gives TRBD1 as D, unverified against the DNA. TRBV21-1 is a recognized pseudogene. The CDR3 runs to 16 residues. CDR3 coding DNA: TGTGCCAGCAATCACGAACTTCAAGGGGATAATCAGCCCCAGCATTTT. It yields the protein CASNHELQGDNQPQHF.

This chain uses TRBV7-2 with TRBJ1-1; 7 positions match TRBD1. Germline V lookup: CDR1 SGHTA, CDR2 FQGNSA. This CDR3 has 14 residues. The V and J ends lost 5 bases and 4 bases, in that order; junction bases with no gene match: 7. The DNA for the CDR3 is TGTGCCAGCAGCACCCTGGACAGGAGCACTGAAGCTTTCTTT. This sequence encodes CASSTLDRSTEAFF.

V usage is TRBV5-5 and J usage is TRBJ1-5; the D is unclear. In germline, CDR1 is SGHKS, CDR2 YYEKEE (reference sequence). This CDR3 region has 20 residues. V was cut by 0 bases and J by 1 base, with 23 bases left in between. The CDR3, as DNA: TGTGCCAGCAGCTTGGCCGATCTAGGACTCAGGACGGCCAGCAATCAGCCCCAGCATTTT. Residues: CASSLADLGLRTASNQPQHF.

The rearrangement links TRBV29-1 to TRBJ2-7; TRBD1 agrees at 7 bases. The CDR3 has 13 amino acids. Trimming took 5 bases from V and 5 from J; bases not matched to a gene: 9. Germline V gene sequence: CDR1 SQVTM, CDR2 ANQGSEA. The chain's CDR3 is CSVNDRVVHEQYF. The CDR3 bases are TGCAGCGTTAATGACAGGGTCGTCCACGAGCAGTACTTC.